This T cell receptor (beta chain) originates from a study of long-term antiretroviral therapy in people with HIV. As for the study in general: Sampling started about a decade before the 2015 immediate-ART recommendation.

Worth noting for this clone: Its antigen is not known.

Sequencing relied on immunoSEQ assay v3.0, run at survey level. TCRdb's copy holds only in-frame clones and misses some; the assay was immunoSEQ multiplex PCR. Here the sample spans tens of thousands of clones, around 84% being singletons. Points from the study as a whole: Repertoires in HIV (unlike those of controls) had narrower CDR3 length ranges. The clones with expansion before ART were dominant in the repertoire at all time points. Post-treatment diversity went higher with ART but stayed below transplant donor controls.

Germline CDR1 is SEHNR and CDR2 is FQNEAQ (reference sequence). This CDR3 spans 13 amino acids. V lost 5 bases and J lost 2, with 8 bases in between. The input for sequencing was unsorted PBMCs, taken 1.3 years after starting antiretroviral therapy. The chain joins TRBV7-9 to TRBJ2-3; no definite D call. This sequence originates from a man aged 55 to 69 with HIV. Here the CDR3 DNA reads TGTGCCAGCAGCGCGGTGGTCACAGATACGCAGTATTTT. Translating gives CASSAVVTDTQYF. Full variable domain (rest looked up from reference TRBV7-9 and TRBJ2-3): DTGVSQNPRHKITKRGQNVTFRCDPISEHNRLYWYRQTLGQGPEFLTYFQNEAQLEKSRLLSDRFSAERPKGSFSTLEIQRTEQGDSAMYLCASSAVVTDTQYFGPGTRLTVL.